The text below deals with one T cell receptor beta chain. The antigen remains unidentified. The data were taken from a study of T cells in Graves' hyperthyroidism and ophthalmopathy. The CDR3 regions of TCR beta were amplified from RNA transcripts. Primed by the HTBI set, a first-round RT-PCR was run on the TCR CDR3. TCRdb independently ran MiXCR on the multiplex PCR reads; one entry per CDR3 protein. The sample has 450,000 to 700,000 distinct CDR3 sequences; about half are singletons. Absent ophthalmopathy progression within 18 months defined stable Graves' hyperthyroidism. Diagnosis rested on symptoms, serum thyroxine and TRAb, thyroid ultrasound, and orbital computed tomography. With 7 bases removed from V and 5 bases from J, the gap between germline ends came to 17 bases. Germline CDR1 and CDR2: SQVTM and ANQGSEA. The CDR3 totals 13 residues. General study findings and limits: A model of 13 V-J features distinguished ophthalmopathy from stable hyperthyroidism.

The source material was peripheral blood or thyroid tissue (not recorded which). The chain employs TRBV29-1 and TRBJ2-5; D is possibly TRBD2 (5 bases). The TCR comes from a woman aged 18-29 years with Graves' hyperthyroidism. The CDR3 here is CSAGSRGLETQYF. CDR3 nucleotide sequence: TGCAGCGCGGGCAGCCGGGGATTGGAGACCCAGTACTTC. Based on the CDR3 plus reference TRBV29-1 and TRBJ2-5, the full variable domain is SAVISQKPSRDICQRGTSLTIQCQVDSQVTMMFWYRQQPGQSLTLIATANQGSEATYESGFVIDKFPISRPNLTFSTLTVSNMSPEDSSIYLCSAGSRGLETQYFGPGTRLLVL.